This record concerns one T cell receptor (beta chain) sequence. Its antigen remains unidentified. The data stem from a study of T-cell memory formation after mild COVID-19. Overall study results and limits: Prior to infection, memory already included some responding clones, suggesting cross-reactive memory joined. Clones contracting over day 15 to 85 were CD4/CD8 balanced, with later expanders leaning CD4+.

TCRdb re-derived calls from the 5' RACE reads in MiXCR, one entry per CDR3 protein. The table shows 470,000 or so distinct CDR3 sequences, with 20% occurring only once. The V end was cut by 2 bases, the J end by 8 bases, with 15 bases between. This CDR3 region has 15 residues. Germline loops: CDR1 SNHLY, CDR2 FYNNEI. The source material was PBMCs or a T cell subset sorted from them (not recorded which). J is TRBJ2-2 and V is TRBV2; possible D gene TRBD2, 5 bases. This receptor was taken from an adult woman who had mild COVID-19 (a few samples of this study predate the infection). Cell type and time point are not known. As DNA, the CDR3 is TGTGCCAGCAGTGAATTCGGAGGTCGAACAGGGGAGCTGTTTTTT. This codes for CASSEFGGRTGELFF.